This entry lists 4 T cell receptor beta chains sequenced from one sample in a study of blood T cell repertoires in COVID-19. The method was immunoSEQ multiplex PCR; TCRdb's version includes in-frame clones alone and lacks a portion of them. The sample holds around 150,000 clones, roughly 90% seen once. Specimen: peripheral blood. The source of these receptors is a man aged 25 to 45 with COVID-19, enrolled during active disease.

V usage is TRBV5-4 and J usage is TRBJ2-5; the D gene is possibly TRBD1 (7 bases). The V and J ends lost 2 bases and 5 bases respectively, with 13 bases between them. This CDR3 region has 14 residues. Per the germline V gene, CDR1 is SGHNT and CDR2 is YYREEE (reference sequence). CDR3 DNA: TGTGCCAGCAGCTTTGGGGGGACAGACGAGACCCAGTACTTC. It specifies CASSFGGTDETQYF.

V is TRBV7-8 and J is TRBJ1-4; D is perhaps TRBD1 (5 bases). This CDR3 comprises 14 residues. Germline V gene sequence: CDR1 SGHVS, CDR2 FQNEAQ. Trimming took off 5 bases at V and 2 bases at J, with 9 bases between the two ends. CDR3 residues: CASSAGPTNEKLFF. The CDR3 bases are TGTGCCAGCAGCGCAGGGCCCACTAATGAAAAACTGTTTTTT.

This chain links TRBV2 with TRBJ1-2; 7 bases map to TRBD1. V was pared by 6 bases and J by 4 bases, with 8 bases of the junction left unmatched. Germline lookup yields CDR1 SNHLY and CDR2 FYNNEI. The CDR3 covers 14 residues. The CDR3 region is CASSPGQNFYGYTF. For the CDR3, the DNA is TGTGCCAGCAGCCCGGGACAGAACTTCTATGGCTACACCTTC.

This chain's CDR3 is CASSTRQGLNTEAFF. CDR3 DNA: TGTGCCAGTAGTACCCGACAGGGCCTGAACACTGAAGCTTTCTTT. The chain links TRBV19 to TRBJ1-1; 7 nucleotides agree with TRBD1. The germline V gene encodes CDR1 LNHDA and CDR2 SQIVND (reference sequence). The CDR3 contains 15 residues. Trimming removed 4 bases from V and 0 bases from J; junction bases left unmatched: 5.